This T cell receptor beta chain was identified during a study of identical twins. Addition of a universal primer site occurred through template switching, and cDNA carried unique molecular identifiers. In TCRdb, the 5' RACE reads were re-called with MiXCR into one record per CDR3 protein. The sample has about 520,000 distinct CDR3 sequences; 20% to 25% are singletons. This CDR3 spans 14 amino acids. Germline loops: CDR1 SGHRS, CDR2 YFSETQ. The trim removed 2 bases at V and 5 bases at J, leaving 6 bases unmatched. This sample was shared with a second study, whose subject was T cells expressing NK-cell markers. According to that study: Sorting was limited to alpha-beta TCR-expressing T cells with an anti-gamma-delta TCR antibody in several experiments. It remained uncertain whether the expanded NKG2C+ T cell clones were specific for HCMV antigens.

This chain uses TRBV5-1 with TRBJ1-1; 7 positions match TRBD1. The sequence was collected from a woman under 30 in good health. What was sequenced was CD4+ T cells sorted from blood. CDR3 nucleotides: TGCGCCAGCAGCTTTACAGGGGCTCTTACTGAAGCTTTCTTT. Translation: CASSFTGALTEAFF.